This TCR beta chain was sequenced in a study of CXCR3-negative and CXCR3-positive naive CD8 T cells. Notes on the study in general: Naive cells positive for CXCR3 carried more hydrophobic TRB CDR3s than CXCR3-negative ones. In cryopreserved cells, CXCR3 expression partially decreased, and fresh PBMCs were used in most assays.

The CDR3 is 16 residues long. To note about this clonotype: The antigen is undetermined.

The authors prepared UMI-labeled TRB cDNA libraries by 5' RACE. One entry per CDR3 protein, without DNA, is what TCRdb gives after re-calling the 5' RACE reads. In all, the sample yields some 140,000 distinct CDR3 sequences. The sample taken for sequencing was naive CXCR3+ CD8+ T cells from blood. Subset meaning: CD45RO-CCR7+CD27+CD95- naive CD8+ T cells expressing CXCR3 (TNR3+). This clonotype was obtained from a human donor in good health. Some clones in this sample may be carry-over from other donors' samples. V and J are TRBV23-1 and TRBJ2-7. TRBV23-1 is placed among ORFs of uncertain function. The CDR3 sequence: CASSQWFATCKYVQYF.